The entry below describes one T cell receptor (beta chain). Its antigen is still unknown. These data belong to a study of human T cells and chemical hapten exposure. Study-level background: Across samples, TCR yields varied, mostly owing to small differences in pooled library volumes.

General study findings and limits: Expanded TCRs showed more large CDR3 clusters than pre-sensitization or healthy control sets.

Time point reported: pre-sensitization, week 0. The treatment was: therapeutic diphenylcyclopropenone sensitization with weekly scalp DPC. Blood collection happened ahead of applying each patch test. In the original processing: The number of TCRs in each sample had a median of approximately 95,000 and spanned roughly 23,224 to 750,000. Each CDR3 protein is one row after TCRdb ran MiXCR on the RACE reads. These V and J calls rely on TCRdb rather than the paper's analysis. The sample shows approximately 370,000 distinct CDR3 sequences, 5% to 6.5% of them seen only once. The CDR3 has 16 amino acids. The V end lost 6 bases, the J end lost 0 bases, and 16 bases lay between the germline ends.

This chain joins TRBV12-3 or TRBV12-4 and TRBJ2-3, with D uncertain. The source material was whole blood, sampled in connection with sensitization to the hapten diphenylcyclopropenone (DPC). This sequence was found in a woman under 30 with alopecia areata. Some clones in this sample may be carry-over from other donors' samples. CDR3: CASRAAGATSTDTQYF. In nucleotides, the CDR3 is TGTGCCAGCAGGGCCGCAGGTGCCACTAGCACAGATACGCAGTATTTT.